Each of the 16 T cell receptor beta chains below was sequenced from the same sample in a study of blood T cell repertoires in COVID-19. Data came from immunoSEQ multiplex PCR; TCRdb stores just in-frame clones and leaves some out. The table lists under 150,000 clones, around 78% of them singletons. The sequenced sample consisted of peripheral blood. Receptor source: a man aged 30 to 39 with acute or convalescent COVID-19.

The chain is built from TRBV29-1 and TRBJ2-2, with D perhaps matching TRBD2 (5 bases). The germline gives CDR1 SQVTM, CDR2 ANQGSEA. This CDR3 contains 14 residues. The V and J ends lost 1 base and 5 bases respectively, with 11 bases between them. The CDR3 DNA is TGCAGCGTTGAAGCTGTCGCGGGTACCGGGGAGCTGTTTTTT. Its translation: CSVEAVAGTGELFF.

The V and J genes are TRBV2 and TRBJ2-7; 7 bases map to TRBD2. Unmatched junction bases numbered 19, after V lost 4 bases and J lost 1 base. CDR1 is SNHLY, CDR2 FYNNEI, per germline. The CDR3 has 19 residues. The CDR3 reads CASSVFEHGRYGRSYEQYF. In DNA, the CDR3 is TGTGCCAGCAGTGTGTTTGAACATGGACGCTACGGGAGGTCCTACGAGCAGTACTTC.

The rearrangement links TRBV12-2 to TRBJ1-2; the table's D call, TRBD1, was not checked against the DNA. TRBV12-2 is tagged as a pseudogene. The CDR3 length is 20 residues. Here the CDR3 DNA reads TGTGCAAGTCGCTTAAATGAGGTGTGGACAGGGCACCATCCTAACTATGGCTACACCTTC. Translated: CASRLNEVWTGHHPNYGYTF.

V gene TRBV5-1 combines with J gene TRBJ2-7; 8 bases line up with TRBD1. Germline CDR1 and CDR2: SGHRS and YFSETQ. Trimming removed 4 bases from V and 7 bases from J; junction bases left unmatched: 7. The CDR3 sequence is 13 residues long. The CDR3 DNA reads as TGCGCCAGCAGCCATACAGGGGGGAGGGAGCAGTACTTC. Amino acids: CASSHTGGREQYF.

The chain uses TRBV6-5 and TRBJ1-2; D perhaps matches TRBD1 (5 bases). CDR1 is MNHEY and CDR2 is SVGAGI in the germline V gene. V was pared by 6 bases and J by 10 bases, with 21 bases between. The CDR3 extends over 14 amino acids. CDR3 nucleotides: TGTGCCAGCAGCGGGGTGGTCCGGGGGGGAGCCTACACCTTC. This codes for CASSGVVRGGAYTF.

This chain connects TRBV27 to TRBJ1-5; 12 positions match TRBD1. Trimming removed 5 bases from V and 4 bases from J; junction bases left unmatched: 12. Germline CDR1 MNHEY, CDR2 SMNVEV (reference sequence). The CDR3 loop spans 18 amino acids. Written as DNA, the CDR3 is TGTGCCAGCAGTCCCGGGACAGGGGGCTACAATTATAATCAGCCCCAGCATTTT. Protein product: CASSPGTGGYNYNQPQHF.

This chain's CDR3 is CASSAGGGVNYGYTF. The CDR3 nucleotides read TGTGCCAGCAGCGCGGGAGGGGGAGTGAACTATGGCTACACCTTC. The gene calls are TRBV9 and TRBJ1-2, with a tentative D call TRBD1 (6 bases). Trimming pared 3 bases from V and 2 bases from J, leaving 14 bases between. The CDR3 extends over 15 amino acids. Germline V CDR1 and CDR2: SGDLS, YYNGEE. Using reference TRBV9 and TRBJ1-2 for the parts outside the CDR3, the full variable domain is DSGVTQTPKHLITATGQRVTLRCSPRSGDLSVYWYQQSLDQGLQFLIQYYNGEERAKGNILERFSAQQFPDLHSELNLSSLELGDSALYFCASSAGGGVNYGYTFGSGTRLTVV.

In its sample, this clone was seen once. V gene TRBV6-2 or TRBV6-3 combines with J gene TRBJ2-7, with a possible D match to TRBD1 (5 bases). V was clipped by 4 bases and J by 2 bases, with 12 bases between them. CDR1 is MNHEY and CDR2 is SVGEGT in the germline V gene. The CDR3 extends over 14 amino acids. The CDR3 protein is CASSSMTETYEQYF. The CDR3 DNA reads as TGTGCCAGCAGTTCTATGACAGAAACCTACGAGCAGTACTTC.

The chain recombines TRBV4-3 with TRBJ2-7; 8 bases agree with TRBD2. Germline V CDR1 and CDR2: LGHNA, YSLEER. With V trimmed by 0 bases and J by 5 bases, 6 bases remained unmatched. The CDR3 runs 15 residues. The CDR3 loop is CASSQDTGGGDEQYF. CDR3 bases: TGCGCCAGCAGCCAAGATACCGGGGGGGGAGACGAGCAGTACTTC.

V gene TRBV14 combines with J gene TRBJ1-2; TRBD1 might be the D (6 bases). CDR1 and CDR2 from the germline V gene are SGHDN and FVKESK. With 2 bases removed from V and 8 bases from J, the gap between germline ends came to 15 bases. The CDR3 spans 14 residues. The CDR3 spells CASSQLTGSFGYTF. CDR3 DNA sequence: TGTGCCAGCAGCCAACTAACAGGGTCCTTCGGCTACACCTTC.

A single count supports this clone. The CDR3 loop reads CASNWDRGLIWGTDTQYF. DNA for the CDR3: TGTGCCAGTAACTGGGACAGGGGGCTTATTTGGGGCACAGATACGCAGTATTTT. V is TRBV19 and J is TRBJ2-3, with TRBD1 identical over 12 bases. With 7 bases clipped from V and 1 base from J, the junction kept 12 bases outside the gene matches. Looked up from germline, CDR1 is LNHDA and CDR2 is SQIVND (reference sequence). The CDR3 consists of 18 residues.

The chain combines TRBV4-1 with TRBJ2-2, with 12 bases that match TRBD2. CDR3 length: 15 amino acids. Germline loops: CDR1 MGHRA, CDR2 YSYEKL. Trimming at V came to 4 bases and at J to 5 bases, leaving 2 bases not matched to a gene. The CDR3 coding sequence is TGCGCCAGCAGCCTTCTAGCGGGAGGGACCGGGGAGCTGTTTTTT. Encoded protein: CASSLLAGGTGELFF.

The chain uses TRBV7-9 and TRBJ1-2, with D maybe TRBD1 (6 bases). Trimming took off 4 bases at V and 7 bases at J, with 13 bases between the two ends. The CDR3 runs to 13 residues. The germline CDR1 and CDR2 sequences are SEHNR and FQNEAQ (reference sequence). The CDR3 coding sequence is TGTGCCAGCAGCTCCAACAGGGCGGGTGGCTACACCTTC. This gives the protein CASSSNRAGGYTF.

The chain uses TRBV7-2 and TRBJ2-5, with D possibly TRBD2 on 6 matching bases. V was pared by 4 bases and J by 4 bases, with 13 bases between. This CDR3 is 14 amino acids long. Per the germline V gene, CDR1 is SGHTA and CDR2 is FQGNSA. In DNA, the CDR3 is TGTGCCAGCAGCTCGAGCGGACTACTAGAGACCCAGTACTTC. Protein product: CASSSSGLLETQYF.

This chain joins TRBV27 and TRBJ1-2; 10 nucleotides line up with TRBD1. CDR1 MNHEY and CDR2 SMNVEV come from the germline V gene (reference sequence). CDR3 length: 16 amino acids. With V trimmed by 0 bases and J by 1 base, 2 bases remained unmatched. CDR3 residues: CASSLSGQGGNYGYTF. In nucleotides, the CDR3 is TGTGCCAGCAGTTTATCCGGACAGGGGGGTAACTATGGCTACACCTTC.

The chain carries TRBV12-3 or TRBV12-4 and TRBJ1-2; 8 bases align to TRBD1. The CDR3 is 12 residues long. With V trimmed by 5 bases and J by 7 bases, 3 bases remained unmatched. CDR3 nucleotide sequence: TGTGCCAGCAGTGGGGACAGGCTTGGCTACACCTTC. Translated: CASSGDRLGYTF.